The 28 T cell receptor beta chains below were found in one sample sequenced in a study of blood T cell repertoires in COVID-19. Data came from immunoSEQ multiplex PCR; TCRdb stores just in-frame clones and leaves some out. The top ten clones hold 15% to 20% of a sample with over 100,000 clones, over 80% of them seen once. The source material was peripheral blood. The receptor set was obtained from a woman aged 55-75 years with acute or convalescent COVID-19.

The genes are TRBV19 and TRBJ1-3; tentative D call: TRBD1 (5 bases). Germline V lookup: CDR1 LNHDA, CDR2 SQIVND (reference sequence). V shed 6 bases and J shed 0 bases, with 15 bases lying between them. The CDR3 runs 16 residues. CDR3 nucleotide sequence: TGTGCCAGTAGGAACGGGGGTCTTTCCTCTGGAAACACCATATATTTT. Protein product: CASRNGGLSSGNTIYF.

The V gene is TRBV10-3, the J gene TRBJ1-2, with D possibly being TRBD1 (6 bases). Trimming pared 3 bases from V and 0 bases from J, leaving 17 bases between. The CDR3 is 17 amino acids. Germline V gene sequence: CDR1 ENHRY, CDR2 SYGVKD. DNA of the CDR3: TGTGCCATCAGTGATGGGTCAGCGGGGGCCACTAACTATGGCTACACCTTC. Protein: CAISDGSAGATNYGYTF.

This rearrangement joins TRBV19 to TRBJ1-4; D remains unclear. The germline V gene has CDR1 LNHDA and CDR2 SQIVND (reference sequence). The CDR3 loop spans 15 amino acids. The V gene lost 4 bases and the J gene lost 1 base, with 10 bases spanning the gap. CDR3 coding DNA: TGTGCCAGTAGTAGGCGGCGGGGAACTAATGAAAAACTGTTTTTT. This codes for CASSRRRGTNEKLFF.

V gene TRBV2 combines with J gene TRBJ1-2; D is uncertain. The germline CDR1 and CDR2 sequences are SNHLY and FYNNEI. CDR3 length: 14 amino acids. Trimming took off 5 bases at V and 0 bases at J, with 10 bases between the two ends. This chain's CDR3 is CASSYSVSNYGYTF. In DNA form, the CDR3 reads TGTGCCAGCAGTTACAGTGTTTCTAACTATGGCTACACCTTC.

This clone occurred a few times. This chain links TRBV5-4 with TRBJ2-3; tentative D call: TRBD2 (6 bases). Trimming took off 5 bases at V and 3 bases at J, with 10 bases between the two ends. The CDR3 has 13 amino acids. Germline lookup yields CDR1 SGHNT and CDR2 YYREEE (reference sequence). CDR3 sequence: CASRVGGTDTQYF. CDR3 DNA sequence: TGTGCCAGCAGGGTTGGAGGGACAGATACGCAGTATTTT.

This sequence joins TRBV15 and TRBJ1-6; possibly TRBD1 for D (6 bases). This CDR3 comprises 16 residues. V was trimmed by 3 bases and J by 6 bases, leaving 15 bases between them. Germline-derived CDR1 and CDR2 are LNHNV and YYDKDF (reference sequence). The CDR3 region is CATSRPTGSGNSPLHF. The CDR3 DNA reads as TGTGCCACCAGCAGGCCGACAGGATCTGGTAATTCACCCCTCCACTTT.

The V call is TRBV9, the J call TRBJ1-2; D not certain. The V end was cut by 0 bases, the J end by 5 bases, with 8 bases between. Germline CDR1 SGDLS, CDR2 YYNGEE. The CDR3 contains 13 residues. This chain's CDR3 is CASSVGGVYGYTF. CDR3 sequence (DNA): TGTGCCAGCAGCGTAGGAGGAGTTTATGGCTACACCTTC.

CDR3 sequence reads: CASSLGTSGGANNEQYF. DNA of the CDR3: TGTGCCAGCAGTCTTGGGACTAGCGGGGGGGCCAACAACGAGCAGTACTTC. The chain joins TRBV2 to TRBJ2-7; TRBD2 agrees at 16 bases. The CDR3 contains 17 residues. The J segment lost 5 bases and the V segment lost 5 bases, leaving 9 bases of the junction unmatched. CDR1 SNHLY and CDR2 FYNNEI come from the germline V gene.

This chain joins TRBV5-6 and TRBJ1-2, with TRBD1 matching 7 bases. V was pared by 3 bases and J by 7 bases, with 0 bases of the junction left unmatched. CDR3 length: 11 amino acids. In germline, CDR1 is SGHDT, CDR2 YYEEEE. The CDR3, as DNA: TGTGCCAGCAGCTCAGGGGGTGGCTACACCTTC. This sequence encodes CASSSGGGYTF.

This clone was seen a single time. The genes are TRBV5-1 and TRBJ2-7; the match to TRBD2 covers 12 bases. Looked up from germline, CDR1 is SGHRS and CDR2 is YFSETQ. This CDR3 is built from 17 residues. The V segment lost 1 base and the J segment 6 bases; nucleotides outside the gene matches: 11. In DNA, the CDR3 is TGCGCCAGCAGCTTGCGACTAGCGGGAGATTGGGTCGGCGAGCAGTACTTC. The encoded protein is CASSLRLAGDWVGEQYF.

This sequence joins TRBV4-2 and TRBJ2-1; 7 nucleotides line up with TRBD2. From germline, CDR1 is LGHNA and CDR2 YNFKEQ. After removal of 0 bases from V and 5 bases from J, the junction contained 4 bases not matched to a gene. This CDR3 region has 15 residues. This CDR3 is CASSQDLLANNEQFF. The DNA of the CDR3 is TGTGCCAGCAGCCAAGATTTACTAGCGAACAATGAGCAGTTCTTC.

The CDR3 protein is CASSYTQGSSYEQYF. CDR3 DNA sequence: TGTGCCAGCAGTTATACGCAGGGGTCCTCCTACGAGCAGTACTTC. The chain links TRBV28 to TRBJ2-7; D perhaps matches TRBD1 (6 bases). Germline V gene sequence: CDR1 MDHEN, CDR2 SYDVKM. V lost 4 bases to trimming and J lost 0 bases, with 13 bases between them. The CDR3 has 15 amino acids.

The V gene is TRBV7-9, the J gene TRBJ1-2, with D possibly TRBD1 on 5 matching bases. The germline V gene encodes CDR1 SEHNR and CDR2 FQNEAQ (reference sequence). Trimming took 6 bases from V and 1 from J, leaving 9 bases between them. CDR3 length: 13 amino acids. The CDR3 spells CASRTTDNYGYTF. DNA for the CDR3: TGTGCCAGCAGGACGACAGATAACTATGGCTACACCTTC.

This clone was recorded only once. This rearrangement joins TRBV27 to TRBJ1-2, with a tentative D call TRBD1 (6 bases). V lost 6 bases to trimming and J lost 0 bases, with 14 bases between them. There are 15 residues in the CDR3. Germline V CDR1 and CDR2: MNHEY, SMNVEV (reference sequence). Written as DNA, the CDR3 is TGTGCCAGCAGCCCCGGACAGCCCGCTAACTATGGCTACACCTTC. It yields the protein CASSPGQPANYGYTF.

This clone was detected a few times. The rearrangement joins TRBV12-5 to TRBJ1-3, with D hard to call. Per germline, CDR1 LGHNT and CDR2 FRNRAP. The ends were cut back, 5 bases at V and 1 base at J, with 9 bases in the middle. CDR3 size: 14 residues. The CDR3 region is CASGPPGSGNTIYF. As DNA, the CDR3 is TGTGCTAGTGGTCCCCCCGGTTCTGGAAACACCATATATTTT.

The genes are TRBV5-4 and TRBJ1-2; D is uncertain. Germline CDR1 SGHNT, CDR2 YYREEE (reference sequence). This CDR3 region has 14 residues. V was trimmed by 0 bases and J by 0 bases, leaving 6 bases between them. Here the CDR3 reads CASSLGSSNYGYTF. The CDR3 DNA sequence: TGTGCCAGCAGCTTGGGTTCCTCTAACTATGGCTACACCTTC.

The rearrangement joins TRBV30 to TRBJ2-1; tentatively, D is TRBD2 (5 bases). The CDR3 contains 13 residues. V shed 0 bases and J shed 7 bases, with 10 bases lying between them. In germline, CDR1 is GTSNPN, CDR2 SVGIG (reference sequence). CDR3 sequence: CAWSVGLGNEQFF. The CDR3 nucleotides read TGTGCCTGGAGTGTAGGACTCGGGAATGAGCAGTTCTTC.

The V and J genes are TRBV6-1 and TRBJ1-1; D gene unclear. The V end lost 3 bases, the J end lost 10 bases, and 18 bases lay between the germline ends. The germline V gene encodes CDR1 MNHNS and CDR2 SASEGT. The CDR3 has 14 amino acids. In nucleotides, the CDR3 is TGTGCCAGCAGTGACACACCCTCTTATCGAGGAGCTTTCTTT. Amino acids: CASSDTPSYRGAFF.

This clone was counted between two and nine times. The V and J genes are TRBV5-8 and TRBJ1-5; tentative D call: TRBD1 (6 bases). This CDR3 spans 16 amino acids. Trimming shortened V by 6 bases and J by 4 bases, and 20 bases separated the two germline ends. From germline, CDR1 is SGHTS and CDR2 YDEGEE. The CDR3, as DNA: TGTGCCAGCACACCCGCGCGGACCAGGGGTAATCAGCCCCAGCATTTT. Translating it yields CASTPARTRGNQPQHF. The whole variable domain, filled in from reference TRBV5-8 and TRBJ1-5, reads EAGVTQSPTHLIKTRGQQATLRCSPISGHTSVYWYQQALGLGLQFLLWYDEGEERNRGNFPPRFSGRQFPNYSSELNVNALELEDSALYLCASTPARTRGNQPQHFGDGTRLSIL.

In this sample, this clone turned up once. The chain is built from TRBV27 and TRBJ1-3; possibly TRBD1 for D (6 bases). This CDR3 has 14 amino acids. V gave up 6 bases and J gave up 0 bases, with 9 bases separating them. Germline V lookup: CDR1 MNHEY, CDR2 SMNVEV (reference sequence). The CDR3 region is CASRPTGSGNTIYF. The CDR3 coding sequence is TGTGCCAGCAGGCCGACAGGCTCTGGAAACACCATATATTTT.

The rearrangement joins TRBV7-3 to TRBJ1-4; D gene unclear. Trimming removed 5 bases from V and 11 bases from J, with 15 bases in between. Germline CDR1 is SGHTA and CDR2 is FQGTGA. The CDR3 covers 13 residues. The chain's CDR3 is CASSRGEGEKLFF. As DNA, the CDR3 is TGTGCCAGCAGCCGCGGTGAGGGAGAGAAACTGTTTTTT.

Only one count was recorded for this clone. The CDR3 DNA reads as TGTGCCAGCAGCTTAGTTTCGCAGGCAGGAAGTGAAAAACTGTTTTTT. Translation: CASSLVSQAGSEKLFF. The V and J genes are TRBV7-9 and TRBJ1-4, with D hard to call. V lost 1 base and J 7 bases, leaving 16 bases between the germline ends. The CDR3 loop spans 16 amino acids. The germline gives CDR1 SEHNR, CDR2 FQNEAQ (reference sequence). The full variable domain, rest sourced from reference TRBV7-9 and TRBJ1-4, is DTGVSQNPRHKITKRGQNVTFRCDPISEHNRLYWYRQTLGQGPEFLTYFQNEAQLEKSRLLSDRFSAERPKGSFSTLEIQRTEQGDSAMYLCASSLVSQAGSEKLFFGSGTQLSVL.

DNA of the CDR3: TGTGCCAGCAGCCCACAGAGTTTTTATGGCTACACCTTC. It specifies CASSPQSFYGYTF. The chain combines TRBV6-2 or TRBV6-3 with TRBJ1-2; D unclear. This CDR3 has 13 residues. Germline V lookup: CDR1 MNHEY, CDR2 SVGEGT. V was clipped by 6 bases and J by 5 bases, with 13 bases between them.

The genes are TRBV7-9 and TRBJ1-4; D ambiguous. Trimming left V 8 bases short and J 5 bases short, with 12 bases between. CDR1 is SEHNR and CDR2 is FQNEAQ in the germline V gene (reference sequence). This CDR3 has 13 amino acids. Here the CDR3 reads CASGKERNEKLFF. The CDR3 nucleotides read TGTGCCAGCGGAAAAGAGCGGAATGAAAAACTGTTTTTT.

This clone was detected once. The genes are TRBV7-6 and TRBJ2-6, with D perhaps matching TRBD2 (6 bases). V lost 4 bases, J lost 5 bases, and 21 bases lay in between. This CDR3 is built from 18 residues. The germline gives CDR1 SGHVS, CDR2 FNYEAQ. The CDR3 coding sequence is TGTGCCAGCAGCTCTACGGCACCGCGGGGTAGCTGGGCCAACGTCCTGACTTTC. Translating gives CASSSTAPRGSWANVLTF. Full variable domain (outside the CDR3, taken from reference TRBV7-6 and TRBJ2-6): GAGVSQSPRYKVTKRGQDVALRCDPISGHVSLYWYRQALGQGPEFLTYFNYEAQQDKSGLPNDRFSAERPEGSISTLTIQRTEQRDSAMYRCASSSTAPRGSWANVLTFGAGSRLTVL.

The chain is built from TRBV19 and TRBJ2-7; 13 nucleotides agree with TRBD2. V lost 4 bases to trimming and J lost 7 bases; unmatched junction nucleotides: 4. From germline, CDR1 is LNHDA and CDR2 SQIVND (reference sequence). The CDR3 runs 14 residues. This CDR3 reads CASSRTSGSGEQYF. The CDR3 nucleotides read TGTGCCAGTAGTAGGACTAGCGGGAGTGGGGAGCAGTACTTC.

A single count supports this clone. V is TRBV29-1 and J is TRBJ2-6; 7 bases map to TRBD1. Unmatched junction bases numbered 5, after V lost 8 bases and J lost 1 base. Germline values: CDR1 SQVTM, CDR2 ANQGSEA. There are 14 residues in the CDR3. CDR3 nucleotide sequence: TGCAGCACACGACAGGGTTCTGGGGCCAACGTCCTGACTTTC. Amino acid sequence: CSTRQGSGANVLTF.

V and J are TRBV7-6 and TRBJ1-1; no firm D call. The germline V gene encodes CDR1 SGHVS and CDR2 FNYEAQ. CDR3 length equals 17 residues. V lost 3 bases and J lost 0, with 17 bases in between. CDR3 in DNA: TGTGCCAGCAGCTTCGAGCCAAGAGCCCCATTGAACACTGAAGCTTTCTTT. Translation gives CASSFEPRAPLNTEAFF.